One and the same sample provided the 8 T cell receptor beta chains below, sequenced in a study of blood T cell repertoires in COVID-19. The repertoire was sequenced with immunoSEQ multiplex PCR; TCRdb's copy has only in-frame clones and lacks some. The sample includes around 170,000 clones, around 83% seen only once; the top ten take 7.6%. Specimen: peripheral blood. The receptors were gathered from an older woman with COVID-19, enrolled during active disease.

The chain carries TRBV24-1 and TRBJ1-2; D possibly corresponds to TRBD1 (6 bases). The V end lost 4 bases, the J end lost 6 bases, and 14 bases lay between the germline ends. CDR3 size: 14 residues. Germline V lookup: CDR1 KGHDR, CDR2 SFDVKD. The CDR3 DNA follows: TGTGCCACCAGTGACGCAGGGGCGGAGAATGGCTACACCTTC. It specifies CATSDAGAENGYTF.

V gene TRBV6-2 or TRBV6-3 combines with J gene TRBJ2-2, with TRBD2 identical over 9 bases. This CDR3 is built from 17 residues. Unmatched junction bases numbered 8, after V lost 2 bases and J lost 4 bases. Germline values: CDR1 MNHEY, CDR2 SVGEGT. The CDR3 protein is CASSYPPGGRGTGELFF. CDR3 bases: TGTGCCAGCAGTTACCCCCCGGGCGGGAGGGGCACCGGGGAGCTGTTTTTT.

A few counts support this clone. The chain joins TRBV9 to TRBJ2-7; D may correspond to TRBD1 or TRBD2 (9 bases each). In germline, CDR1 is SGDLS, CDR2 YYNGEE. There are 19 residues in the CDR3. V gave up 4 bases and J gave up 5 bases, with 31 bases separating them. For the CDR3, the DNA is TGTGCCAGCAGCCCCTGGGGACAGGGCTTAGCGGGAGTTAGAAACGAGCAGTACTTC. Translation gives CASSPWGQGLAGVRNEQYF.

The chain links TRBV19 to TRBJ1-2; 9 nucleotides agree with TRBD1. Germline V gene data show CDR1 as LNHDA and CDR2 as SQIVND (reference sequence). This CDR3 is built from 14 residues. With V trimmed by 7 bases and J by 4 bases, 7 bases remained unmatched. This CDR3 reads CASTFRDRVYGYTF. CDR3 in DNA: TGTGCCAGTACCTTCCGGGACAGGGTCTATGGCTACACCTTC.

The rearrangement joins TRBV18 to TRBJ1-4; D is possibly TRBD1 (6 bases). The CDR3 has 14 amino acids. CDR1 KGHSH and CDR2 LQKENI come from the germline V gene. V was shortened by 4 bases and J by 8 bases, with 14 bases between the two germline ends. CDR3 amino acids: CASSRGQGKEKLFF. As DNA, the CDR3 is TGTGCCAGCTCACGTGGGCAGGGGAAGGAAAAACTGTTTTTT.

The chain links TRBV2 to TRBJ1-1; no reliable D call. Trimming removed 5 bases at V and 1 base at J, with 26 bases between. The CDR3 loop spans 19 amino acids. Looked up from germline, CDR1 is SNHLY and CDR2 is FYNNEI. The CDR3 region has the DNA TGTGCCAGCAGTTCCCCCAAGGGAGAATGGGAAGTAGGGAACACTGAAGCTTTCTTT. Translation gives CASSSPKGEWEVGNTEAFF.

The chain is built from TRBV27 and TRBJ1-6; D perhaps matches TRBD1 (5 bases). Germline CDR1 MNHEY, CDR2 SMNVEV (reference sequence). The ends were cut back, 5 bases at V and 8 bases at J, with 7 bases in the middle. CDR3 size: 12 residues. CDR3: CASSRGDSPLHF. CDR3 bases: TGTGCCAGCAGTCGGGGGGATTCACCCCTCCACTTT.

V usage is TRBV5-6 and J usage is TRBJ1-5; 8 nucleotides match TRBD1. Per the germline V gene, CDR1 is SGHDT and CDR2 is YYEEEE. This CDR3 has 15 residues. The junction had 5 bases not matched to a gene; V was cut back by 0 bases and J by 6 bases. This CDR3 is CASSLVSGGGQPQHF. The CDR3 DNA is TGTGCCAGCAGCTTGGTTTCAGGGGGCGGTCAGCCCCAGCATTTT.